This T cell receptor beta chain derives from a study of technical replicates of blood from a few donors. Generated by immunoSEQ multiplex PCR, the TCRdb table keeps only in-frame clones and is missing some. The table has just over 8,000 clones, approximately 87% seen once. Trimming removed 3 bases from V and 1 base from J, with 22 bases in between. Germline CDR1 reads SGDLS; CDR2 reads YYNGEE. The CDR3 consists of 18 residues. This chain links TRBV9 with TRBJ1-1, with D perhaps TRBD1 (6 bases). The source is a human donor in good health. Sequencing was carried out using PBMCs. This CDR3 reads CASSANRVTGLGNTEAFF. The CDR3 DNA follows: TGTGCCAGCAGCGCCAATCGAGTTACAGGGCTCGGGAACACTGAAGCTTTCTTT.